Listed below are T cell receptor beta chains from one sample, sequenced in a study of OX40 agonist ivuxolimab in advanced cancers. Profiling relied on immunoSEQ multiplex PCR, and the TCRdb table lists in-frame clones only, not all of them. The sample has roughly 71,000 clones; more than 60% are singletons. The source was CD4+ or CD8+ T cells sorted from blood, collected in a trial of the OX40 agonist ivuxolimab. All receptors come from an adult with an advanced solid tumor such as melanoma, head and neck, liver or kidney cancer. Each CDR3 is given with its conserved first and last residue. The D gene is left open where the match is weak. Clone size is stated in some rows and not others, as once, few, many or a class when expanded.

size	D	V	J	CDR3	DNA
once	.	TRBV11-2	TRBJ2-1	CASSLLRLDEQFF	TGTGCCAGCAGCTTACTCCGATTGGATGAGCAGTTCTTC
.	TRBD1	TRBV6-5	TRBJ1-1	CASSHQGDTEAFF	TGTGCCAGCAGTCACCAGGGGGACACTGAAGCTTTCTTT
.	TRBD1	TRBV19	TRBJ1-5	CASSIEGRQGFQPQHF	TGTGCCAGTAGTATAGAAGGCAGACAGGGATTTCAGCCCCAGCATTTT
.	TRBD1	TRBV19	TRBJ2-5	CASSQTGAQETQYF	TGTGCCAGTAGCCAGACAGGGGCGCAAGAGACCCAGTACTTC
.	TRBD1	TRBV19	TRBJ2-1	CASSIRTGINEQFF	TGTGCCAGTAGTATTAGGACAGGTATCAATGAGCAGTTCTTC
.	.	TRBV30	TRBJ1-1	CAWSTGRLNTEAFF	TGTGCCTGGAGCACGGGGAGATTGAACACTGAAGCTTTCTTT
.	TRBD1	TRBV5-4	TRBJ1-1	CASSLGLDRGRGQKNTEAFF	TGTGCCAGCAGCTTGGGACTAGACAGGGGGCGAGGCCAGAAGAACACTGAAGCTTTCTTT
.	.	TRBV6-5	TRBJ1-2	CASSYIARNYGYTF	TGTGCCAGCAGTTACATAGCTCGGAACTATGGCTACACCTTC
.	TRBD1	TRBV5-1	TRBJ1-1	CASSPSGQGATEAFF	TGCGCCAGCAGCCCAAGTGGGCAGGGGGCTACTGAAGCTTTCTTT
.	.	TRBV18	TRBJ2-1	CASSPPSRDSYNEQFF	TGTGCCAGCTCACCACCGAGCCGTGACTCCTACAATGAGCAGTTCTTC
.	TRBD1	TRBV6-5	TRBJ1-3	CASSKQGIGAIYF	TGTGCCAGCAGTAAACAGGGGATCGGGGCCATATATTTT
.	.	TRBV30	TRBJ2-6	CAWRNSGANVLTF	TGTGCCTGGAGGAACTCTGGGGCCAACGTCCTGACTTTC
.	TRBD1	TRBV28	TRBJ2-7	CASSSPFMGQGNYEQYF	TGTGCCAGCAGTTCCCCCTTTATGGGACAGGGGAACTACGAGCAGTACTTC
few	TRBD1	TRBV9	TRBJ1-5	CASSVGGTALGNQPQHF	TGTGCCAGCAGCGTGGGGGGGACAGCCCTAGGCAATCAGCCCCAGCATTTT
few	.	TRBV19	TRBJ2-7	CASNIGQGTHEQYF	TGTGCCAGTAACATAGGTCAAGGCACCCACGAGCAGTACTTC
.	TRBD2	TRBV13	TRBJ2-5	CASSLGTSGGGETQYF	TGTGCCAGCAGCTTAGGGACTAGCGGGGGAGGGGAGACCCAGTACTTC
few	TRBD1	TRBV7-2	TRBJ1-1	CASSLGQGSIEAFF	TGTGCCAGCAGCTTAGGACAGGGTAGTATTGAAGCTTTCTTT
.	.	TRBV13	TRBJ2-1	CASSFWGSSEQFF	TGTGCCAGCAGCTTTTGGGGTTCAAGTGAGCAGTTCTTC
few	.	TRBV11-2	TRBJ1-5	CASSLSESQPQHF	TGTGCCAGCAGCTTGAGCGAGTCTCAGCCCCAGCATTTT
few	TRBD1	TRBV13	TRBJ1-6	CASGTADNSPLHF	TGTGCCAGCGGGACAGCGGACAATTCACCCCTCCACTTT
.	.	TRBV6-6	TRBJ1-1	CASSSGGNTEAFF	TGTGCCAGCAGTTCCGGGGGGAACACTGAAGCTTTCTTT
.	TRBD1	TRBV10-3	TRBJ1-6	CAIAGGQGVTNSPLHF	TGTGCCATCGCCGGCGGGCAGGGGGTAACAAATTCACCCCTCCACTTT
.	.	TRBV20-1	TRBJ1-6	CSAPRDAVAHF	TGCAGTGCTCCTCGGGACGCCGTAGCCCACTTT
.	.	TRBV19	TRBJ1-1	CASSINRGSTEAFF	TGTGCCAGTAGTATCAATAGGGGATCAACTGAAGCTTTCTTT
.	.	TRBV19	TRBJ2-7	CASSIPGREQYF	TGTGCCAGTAGTATTCCAGGTCGCGAGCAGTACTTC
.	.	TRBV6-6	TRBJ1-5	CASKGFEGQPQHF	TGTGCCAGCAAGGGTTTTGAGGGTCAGCCCCAGCATTTT
.	.	TRBV7-3	TRBJ2-3	CASREGGTDTQYF	TGTGCCAGCAGGGAGGGGGGCACAGATACGCAGTATTTT
.	.	TRBV5-4	TRBJ1-1	CASSPGEGGYTEAFF	TGTGCCAGCAGCCCGGGGGAGGGTGGGTACACTGAAGCTTTCTTT
.	TRBD2	TRBV27	TRBJ2-5	CASRVTGGKTQYF	TGTGCCAGCAGGGTAACGGGAGGAAAGACCCAGTACTTC
once	.	TRBV18	TRBJ2-2	CASSPPSSGELFF	TGTGCCAGCTCACCACCGAGTTCAGGGGAGCTGTTTTTT
.	TRBD1	TRBV2	TRBJ2-3	CASNQGGTDTQYF	TGTGCCAGCAATCAGGGGGGCACAGATACGCAGTATTTT
.	.	TRBV28	TRBJ1-1	CASSPGGGAETEAFF	TGTGCCAGCAGCCCAGGAGGTGGGGCCGAGACTGAAGCTTTCTTT
.	.	TRBV30	TRBJ1-1	CAWSVLAGTTEAFF	TGTGCCTGGAGTGTACTCGCGGGAACCACTGAAGCTTTCTTT
.	.	TRBV20-1	TRBJ2-1	CSATGYNEQFF	TGCAGTGCTACAGGTTACAATGAGCAGTTCTTC
.	TRBD1	TRBV28	TRBJ1-5	CASSQGGNNQPQHF	TGTGCCAGCAGTCAGGGGGGGAACAATCAGCCCCAGCATTTT
.	TRBD2	TRBV15	TRBJ2-1	CATSLSGGDYNEQFF	TGTGCCACCAGCCTCAGCGGGGGGGACTACAATGAGCAGTTCTTC
.	.	TRBV5-1	TRBJ2-2	CASSLLSGRNTGELFF	TGCGCCAGCAGCTTGTTATCCGGGCGGAACACCGGGGAGCTGTTTTTT
.	.	TRBV18	TRBJ1-4	CASSPGLNEKLFF	TGTGCCAGCTCACCAGGTTTAAATGAAAAACTGTTTTTT